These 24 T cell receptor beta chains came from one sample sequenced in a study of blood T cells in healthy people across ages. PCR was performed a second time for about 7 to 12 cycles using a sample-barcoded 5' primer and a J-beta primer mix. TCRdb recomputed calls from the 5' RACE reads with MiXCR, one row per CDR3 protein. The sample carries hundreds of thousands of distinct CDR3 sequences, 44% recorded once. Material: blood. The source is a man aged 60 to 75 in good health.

For the CDR3, the DNA is TGCAGTGCTAGACCGAGCCTAGACCAGGCGTCCTACGAGCAGTACTTC. Translation: CSARPSLDQASYEQYF. The V gene is TRBV20-1, the J gene TRBJ2-5; D is uncertain. Near its end, the DNA agrees better with TRBJ2-7, so the J call may be wrong. There are 16 residues in the CDR3. The V gene's germline CDR1 is DFQATT and CDR2 SNEGSKA (reference sequence).

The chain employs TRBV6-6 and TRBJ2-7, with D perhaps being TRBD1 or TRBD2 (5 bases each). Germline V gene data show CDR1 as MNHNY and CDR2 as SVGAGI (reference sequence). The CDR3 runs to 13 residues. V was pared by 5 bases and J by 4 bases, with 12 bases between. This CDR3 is CASSTGTVYEQYF. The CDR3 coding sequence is TGTGCCAGCAGTACCGGGACGGTATACGAGCAGTACTTC.

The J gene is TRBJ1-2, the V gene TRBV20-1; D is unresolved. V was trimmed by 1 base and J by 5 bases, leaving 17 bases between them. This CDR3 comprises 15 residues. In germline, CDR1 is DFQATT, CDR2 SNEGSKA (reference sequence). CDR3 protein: CSARADANFRYGYTF. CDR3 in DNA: TGCAGTGCTAGAGCCGATGCGAACTTTCGGTATGGCTACACCTTC.

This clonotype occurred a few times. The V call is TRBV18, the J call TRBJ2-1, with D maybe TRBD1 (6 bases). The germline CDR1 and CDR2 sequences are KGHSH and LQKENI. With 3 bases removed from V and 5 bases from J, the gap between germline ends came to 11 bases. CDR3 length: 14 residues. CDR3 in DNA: TGTGCCAGCTCACCGGACAGAAGGAACAATGAGCAGTTCTTC. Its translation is CASSPDRRNNEQFF.

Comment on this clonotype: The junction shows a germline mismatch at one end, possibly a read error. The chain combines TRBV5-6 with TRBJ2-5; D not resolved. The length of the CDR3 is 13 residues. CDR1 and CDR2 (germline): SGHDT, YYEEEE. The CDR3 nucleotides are TGTGCCAGCAGCCAAGTCCGAGAAGAGACCCCGTACTTC. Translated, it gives CASSQVREETPYF.

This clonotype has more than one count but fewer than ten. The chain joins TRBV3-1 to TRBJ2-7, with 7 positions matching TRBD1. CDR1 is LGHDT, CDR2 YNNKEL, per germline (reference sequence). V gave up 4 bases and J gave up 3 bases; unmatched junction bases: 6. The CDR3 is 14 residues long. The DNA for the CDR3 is TGTGCCAGCAGCCTGGGACAGATGAACTACGAGCAGTACTTC. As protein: CASSLGQMNYEQYF.

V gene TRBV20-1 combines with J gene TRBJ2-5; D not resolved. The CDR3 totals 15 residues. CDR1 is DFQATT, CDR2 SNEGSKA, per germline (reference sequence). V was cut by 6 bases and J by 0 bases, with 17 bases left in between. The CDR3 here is CSATSEQRYQETQYF. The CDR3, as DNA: TGCAGTGCCACCTCCGAACAGCGCTACCAAGAGACCCAGTACTTC.

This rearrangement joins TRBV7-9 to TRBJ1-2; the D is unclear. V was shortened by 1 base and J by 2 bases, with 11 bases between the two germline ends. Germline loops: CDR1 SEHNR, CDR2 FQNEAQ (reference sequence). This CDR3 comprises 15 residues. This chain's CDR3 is CASSLEGTSNYGYTF. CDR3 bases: TGTGCCAGCAGCTTAGAGGGCACCTCAAACTATGGCTACACCTTC.

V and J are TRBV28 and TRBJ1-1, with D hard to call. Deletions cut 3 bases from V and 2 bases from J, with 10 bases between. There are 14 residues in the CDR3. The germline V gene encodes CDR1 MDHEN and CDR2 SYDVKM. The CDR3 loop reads CASSFSRGNTEAFF. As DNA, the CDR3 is TGTGCCAGCAGTTTCAGCCGGGGTAACACTGAAGCTTTCTTT.

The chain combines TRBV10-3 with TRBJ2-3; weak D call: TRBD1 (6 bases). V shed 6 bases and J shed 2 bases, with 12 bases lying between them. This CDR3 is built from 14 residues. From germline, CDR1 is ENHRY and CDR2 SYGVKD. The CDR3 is CAISRQVVTDTQYF. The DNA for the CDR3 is TGTGCCATCAGCCGACAGGTAGTCACAGATACGCAGTATTTT.

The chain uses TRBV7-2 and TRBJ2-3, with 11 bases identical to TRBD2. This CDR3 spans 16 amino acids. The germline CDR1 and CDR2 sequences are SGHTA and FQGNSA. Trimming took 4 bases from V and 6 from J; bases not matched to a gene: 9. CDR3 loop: CASSSLAGGLEDTQYF. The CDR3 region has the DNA TGTGCCAGCAGCTCTCTAGCGGGGGGACTCGAGGATACGCAGTATTTT.

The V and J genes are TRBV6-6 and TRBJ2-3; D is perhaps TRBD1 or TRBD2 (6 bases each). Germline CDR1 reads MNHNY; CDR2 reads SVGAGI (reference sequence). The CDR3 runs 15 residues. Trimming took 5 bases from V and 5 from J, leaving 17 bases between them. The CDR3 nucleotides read TGTGCCAGCAGTGGAACGGGGGCCAAGGGAGATACGCAGTATTTT. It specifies CASSGTGAKGDTQYF.

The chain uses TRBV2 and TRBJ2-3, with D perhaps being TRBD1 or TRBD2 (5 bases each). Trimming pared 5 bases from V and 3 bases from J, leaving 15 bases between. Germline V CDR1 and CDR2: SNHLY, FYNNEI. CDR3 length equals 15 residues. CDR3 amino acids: CASSRDRLGTDTQYF. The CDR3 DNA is TGTGCCAGCAGTCGGGACCGTTTGGGTACAGATACGCAGTATTTT.

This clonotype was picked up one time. The CDR3 sequence is CASSEVGLVEETQYF. In DNA, the CDR3 is TGTGCCAGCAGTGAAGTAGGACTAGTAGAGGAGACCCAGTACTTC. The chain is built from TRBV2 and TRBJ2-5; the match to TRBD2 covers 7 bases. The germline gives CDR1 SNHLY, CDR2 FYNNEI. Losses at the gene ends were 1 base for V and 5 bases for J; bases not matched to a gene: 7. The length of the CDR3 is 15 residues.

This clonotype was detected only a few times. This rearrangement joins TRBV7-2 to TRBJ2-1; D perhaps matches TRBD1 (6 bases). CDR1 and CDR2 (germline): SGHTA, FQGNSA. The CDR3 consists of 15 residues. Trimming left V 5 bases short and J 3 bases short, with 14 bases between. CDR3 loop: CASSVSGDGYNEQFF. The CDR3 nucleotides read TGTGCCAGCAGCGTGTCAGGGGACGGCTACAATGAGCAGTTCTTC.

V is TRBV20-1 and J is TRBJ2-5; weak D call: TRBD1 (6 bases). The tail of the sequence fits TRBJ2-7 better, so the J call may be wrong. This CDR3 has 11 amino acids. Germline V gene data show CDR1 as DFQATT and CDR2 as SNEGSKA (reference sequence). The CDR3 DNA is TGCAGTGCTATCAACAGGGTCGAGCAGTACTTC. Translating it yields CSAINRVEQYF.

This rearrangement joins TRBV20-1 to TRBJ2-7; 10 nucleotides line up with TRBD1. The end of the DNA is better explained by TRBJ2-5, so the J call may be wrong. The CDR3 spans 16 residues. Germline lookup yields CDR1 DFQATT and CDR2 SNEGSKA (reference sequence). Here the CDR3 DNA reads TGCAGTGCTCTGCGGGGGACAGGGGAGGTAGGGGAGACCCAGTACTTC. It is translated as CSALRGTGEVGETQYF.

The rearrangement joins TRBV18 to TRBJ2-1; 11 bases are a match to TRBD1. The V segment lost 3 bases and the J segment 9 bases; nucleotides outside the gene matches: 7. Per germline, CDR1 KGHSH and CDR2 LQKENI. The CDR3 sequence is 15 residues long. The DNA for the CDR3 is TGTGCCAGCTCACCCGGGACAGGGGGAATTTTTGAGCAGTTCTTC. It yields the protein CASSPGTGGIFEQFF.

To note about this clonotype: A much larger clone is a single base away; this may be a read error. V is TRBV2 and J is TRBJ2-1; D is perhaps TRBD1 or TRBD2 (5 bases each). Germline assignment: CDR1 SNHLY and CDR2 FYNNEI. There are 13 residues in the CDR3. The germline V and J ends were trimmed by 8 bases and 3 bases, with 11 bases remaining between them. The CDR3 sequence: CASLRDHYNEQFF. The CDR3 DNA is TGTGCCAGCCTCCGGGACCACTACAATGAGCAGTTCTTC.

CDR3: CSAREKDLTSGANVLTF. The CDR3 DNA sequence: TGCAGTGCTAGAGAGAAGGACCTTACCTCTGGGGCCAACGTCCTGACTTTC. The chain has TRBV20-1 and TRBJ2-6; D is uncertain. CDR1 and CDR2 from the germline V gene are DFQATT and SNEGSKA (reference sequence). V dropped 0 bases and J dropped 0 bases, with 12 bases sitting between them. The CDR3 has 17 amino acids.

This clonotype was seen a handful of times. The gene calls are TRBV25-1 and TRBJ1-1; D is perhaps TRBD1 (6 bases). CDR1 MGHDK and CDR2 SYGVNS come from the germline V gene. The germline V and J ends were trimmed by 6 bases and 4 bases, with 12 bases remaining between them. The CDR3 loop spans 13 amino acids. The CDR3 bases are TGTGCCAGCAGACCGGGACATCTCACTGAAGCTTTCTTT. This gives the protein CASRPGHLTEAFF.

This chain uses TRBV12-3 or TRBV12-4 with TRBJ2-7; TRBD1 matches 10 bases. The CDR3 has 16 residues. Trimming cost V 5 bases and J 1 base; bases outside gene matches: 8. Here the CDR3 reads CASSEPRQGASYEQYF. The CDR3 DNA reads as TGTGCCAGCAGTGAACCACGACAGGGGGCGTCCTACGAGCAGTACTTC.

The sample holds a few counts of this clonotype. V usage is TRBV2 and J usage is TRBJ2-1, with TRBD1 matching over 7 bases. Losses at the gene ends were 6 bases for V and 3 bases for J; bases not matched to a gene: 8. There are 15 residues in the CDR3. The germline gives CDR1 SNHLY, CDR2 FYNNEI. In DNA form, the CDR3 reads TGTGCCAGCAGGGTTCAGGGGGTAAACTACAATGAGCAGTTCTTC. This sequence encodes CASRVQGVNYNEQFF.

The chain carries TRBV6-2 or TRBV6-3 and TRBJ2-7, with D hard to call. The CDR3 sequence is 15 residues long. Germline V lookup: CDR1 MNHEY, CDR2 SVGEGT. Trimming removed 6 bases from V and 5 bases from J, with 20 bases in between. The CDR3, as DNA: TGTGCCAGCAGGGATCGTGGACGTACCCTCGACGAGCAGTACTTC. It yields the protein CASRDRGRTLDEQYF.